The present T cell receptor (beta chain) was sequenced within a study of memory CD4+ T cells and cytomegalovirus serostatus. Study background: Healthy Belgian adult donors included roughly ten CMV-positive and approximately 25 CMV-negative people.

Profiling relied on immunoSEQ multiplex PCR, and the TCRdb table lists in-frame clones only, not all of them. The sample comprises approximately 44,000 clones, 76% of which are singletons, and approximately 1.9% rests with the top ten. The sort gate was single viable CD3+CD4+CD8-CD45RO+ cells for memory CD4+ T cells. The ends were cut back, 4 bases at V and 2 bases at J, with 12 bases in the middle. There are 14 residues in the CDR3. Per the germline V gene, CDR1 is SNHLY and CDR2 is FYNNEI. Material: memory CD4+ T cells from blood. The V call is TRBV2, the J call TRBJ2-7; D unclear. The sequence derives from an adult in good health and CMV-seronegative. CDR3 sequence (DNA): TGTGCCAGCAGTGGACTGAGACGGACCTACGAGCAGTACTTC. It specifies CASSGLRRTYEQYF.